The 20 T cell receptor beta chains below come from one sample, sequenced in a study of a mutant IDH1 vaccine in newly diagnosed glioma. The repertoire was sequenced with immunoSEQ multiplex PCR; TCRdb's copy has only in-frame clones and lacks some. The sample consists of around 53,000 clones, approximately 90% of them appearing once. Indicated time point: baseline, week 1 (first vaccination visit). Treatment noted: pre-vaccination baseline after standard-of-care therapy. The sample here was PBMCs, taken from a glioma patient treated with radiotherapy, temozolomide or both. These receptors were obtained from a man aged 35-49 years with glioma.

This chain uses TRBV5-1 with TRBJ2-7; weak D call: TRBD1 (6 bases). The CDR3 length is 12 residues. V was cut by 4 bases and J by 4 bases, with 9 bases left in between. CDR1 SGHRS and CDR2 YFSETQ come from the germline V gene. The CDR3 spells CASSLDRYEQYF. CDR3 nucleotide sequence: TGCGCCAGCAGCCTGGACAGATACGAGCAGTACTTC.

J is TRBJ2-3 and V is TRBV19; D ambiguous. The CDR3 extends over 13 amino acids. Germline-derived CDR1 and CDR2 are LNHDA and SQIVND (reference sequence). V was trimmed by 3 bases and J by 4 bases, leaving 8 bases between them. Here the CDR3 DNA reads TGTGCCAGTAGTATCTCCATTTCAGATACGCAGTATTTT. This gives the protein CASSISISDTQYF.

This chain uses TRBV28 with TRBJ2-1; 8 bases agree with TRBD2. With 4 bases clipped from V and 2 bases from J, the junction kept 4 bases outside the gene matches. Germline lookup yields CDR1 MDHEN and CDR2 SYDVKM. The CDR3 extends over 15 amino acids. The CDR3, as DNA: TGTGCCAGCAGTTCGCCGGGAGGGACCTACAATGAGCAGTTCTTC. The encoded protein is CASSSPGGTYNEQFF.

The chain recombines TRBV4-3 with TRBJ2-5; 11 bases map to TRBD2. With 4 bases clipped from V and 2 bases from J, the junction kept 12 bases outside the gene matches. This CDR3 comprises 18 residues. CDR1 and CDR2 from the germline V gene are LGHNA and YSLEER. The CDR3 loop reads CASSPNNLAGGGQETQYF. The CDR3 nucleotides read TGCGCCAGCAGCCCGAATAACTTAGCGGGAGGGGGGCAAGAGACCCAGTACTTC.

V gene TRBV7-8 combines with J gene TRBJ1-5; D perhaps matches TRBD1 (6 bases). The CDR3 has 17 residues. Germline V gives CDR1 SGHVS, CDR2 FQNEAQ. V was pared by 5 bases and J by 5 bases, with 22 bases between. The CDR3 region is CASSPTPEGGPHQPQHF. The CDR3 nucleotides read TGTGCCAGCAGCCCCACACCGGAGGGGGGGCCCCATCAGCCCCAGCATTTT.

The chain joins TRBV29-1 to TRBJ2-1, with D possibly TRBD1 on 6 matching bases. The germline CDR1 and CDR2 sequences are SQVTM and ANQGSEA. The germline V and J ends were trimmed by 7 bases and 2 bases, with 12 bases remaining between them. The CDR3 has 13 residues. The CDR3 loop is CSADRQTYNEQFF. The CDR3 bases are TGCAGCGCCGACAGGCAGACCTACAATGAGCAGTTCTTC.

CDR3 protein: CSVVATNEKLFF. CDR3 coding DNA: TGCAGCGTTGTTGCAACTAATGAAAAACTGTTTTTT. The J gene is TRBJ1-4, the V gene TRBV29-1; D is unclear. The CDR3 is 12 amino acids. With 4 bases removed from V and 0 bases from J, the gap between germline ends came to 3 bases. Looked up from germline, CDR1 is SQVTM and CDR2 is ANQGSEA. The full variable domain, rest sourced from reference TRBV29-1 and TRBJ1-4, is SAVISQKPSRDICQRGTSLTIQCQVDSQVTMMFWYRQQPGQSLTLIATANQGSEATYESGFVIDKFPISRPNLTFSTLTVSNMSPEDSSIYLCSVVATNEKLFFGSGTQLSVL.

This clone was seen once. The V call is TRBV19, the J call TRBJ1-2, with a tentative D call TRBD1 (6 bases). Trimming left V 7 bases short and J 5 bases short, with 17 bases between. The CDR3 totals 14 residues. Per germline, CDR1 LNHDA and CDR2 SQIVND (reference sequence). CDR3 sequence: CASTTDRLLYGYTF. The CDR3 coding sequence is TGTGCCAGTACTACAGACAGGCTCCTATATGGCTACACCTTC.

As DNA, the CDR3 is TGTGCCAGCAGTCCTAGGGGGGCACATGAAAAACTGTTTTTT. Translating gives CASSPRGAHEKLFF. The chain is built from TRBV27 and TRBJ1-4, with D perhaps TRBD1 (6 bases). The CDR3 has 14 amino acids. Germline CDR1 reads MNHEY; CDR2 reads SMNVEV (reference sequence). Trimming pared 5 bases from V and 6 bases from J, leaving 13 bases between.

V gene TRBV2 combines with J gene TRBJ1-4; no definite D call. The CDR3 runs to 11 residues. From germline, CDR1 is SNHLY and CDR2 FYNNEI. With 8 bases removed from V and 6 bases from J, the gap between germline ends came to 7 bases. The CDR3 loop is CASRGDEKLFF. The CDR3 DNA reads as TGTGCCAGCCGAGGAGATGAAAAACTGTTTTTT. Full variable domain (outside the CDR3, taken from reference TRBV2 and TRBJ1-4): EPEVTQTPSHQVTQMGQEVILRCVPISNHLYFYWYRQILGQKVEFLVSFYNNEISEKSEIFDDQFSVERPDGSNFTLKIRSTKLEDSAMYFCASRGDEKLFFGSGTQLSVL.

The CDR3 DNA is TGTGCCAGCAGTGAAAGGGGGAGGCGGAACACTGAAGCTTTCTTT. Translated, it gives CASSERGRRNTEAFF. The J gene is TRBJ1-1, the V gene TRBV2; perhaps TRBD1 as D (6 bases). Germline assignment: CDR1 SNHLY and CDR2 FYNNEI. Between the trimmed V and J ends, which lost 2 bases and 1 base, there was a span of 11 bases. The CDR3 has 15 amino acids.

The chain links TRBV9 to TRBJ2-7, with a tentative D call TRBD1 (7 bases). Germline lookup yields CDR1 SGDLS and CDR2 YYNGEE. The CDR3 covers 14 residues. Trimming removed 2 bases at V and 4 bases at J, with 13 bases between. Here the CDR3 DNA reads TGTGCCAGCAGCGTCGGGGGACAGATTTACGAGCAGTACTTC. This translates into CASSVGGQIYEQYF.

This chain joins TRBV18 and TRBJ2-7, with D maybe TRBD1 (7 bases). Germline assignment: CDR1 KGHSH and CDR2 LQKENI. This CDR3 is built from 14 residues. V lost 3 bases to trimming and J lost 3 bases, with 12 bases between them. As DNA, the CDR3 is TGTGCCAGCTCACCTAGACAGGGAGGCTACGAGCAGTACTTC. It codes for CASSPRQGGYEQYF.

The chain uses TRBV20-1 and TRBJ2-1; no definite D call. The germline CDR1 and CDR2 sequences are DFQATT and SNEGSKA (reference sequence). CDR3 size: 11 residues. V was clipped by 0 bases and J by 7 bases, with 4 bases between them. CDR3 nucleotide sequence: TGCAGTGCTAGAGAGGAGAATGAGCAGTTCTTC. It encodes CSAREENEQFF.

This clone has a single count. The rearrangement uses TRBV19 and TRBJ2-5; 7 nucleotides line up with TRBD2. The CDR3 covers 14 residues. V was pared by 7 bases and J by 4 bases, with 9 bases of the junction left unmatched. CDR1 is LNHDA and CDR2 is SQIVND in the germline V gene (reference sequence). CDR3: CASNSGTTLETQYF. As DNA, the CDR3 is TGTGCCAGTAACTCCGGGACTACCTTAGAGACCCAGTACTTC. The full variable domain, completed using reference TRBV19 and TRBJ2-5, is DGGITQSPKYLFRKEGQNVTLSCEQNLNHDAMYWYRQDPGQGLRLIYYSQIVNDFQKGDIAEGYSVSREKKESFPLTVTSAQKNPTAFYLCASNSGTTLETQYFGPGTRLLVL.

The chain recombines TRBV19 with TRBJ2-2, with 7 positions matching TRBD2. The CDR3 loop spans 15 amino acids. Per germline, CDR1 LNHDA and CDR2 SQIVND (reference sequence). V lost 3 bases, J lost 4 bases, and 5 bases stayed unmatched. CDR3 sequence reads: CASSMGRASTGELFF. CDR3 nucleotide sequence: TGTGCCAGTAGTATGGGGAGGGCGAGCACCGGGGAGCTGTTTTTT.

The chain carries TRBV2 and TRBJ1-5, with D perhaps matching TRBD1 (5 bases). Germline values: CDR1 SNHLY, CDR2 FYNNEI. Trimming took 2 bases from V and 6 from J, leaving 11 bases between them. The CDR3 has 14 residues. This CDR3 reads CASSERWGGQPQHF. In DNA form, the CDR3 reads TGTGCCAGCAGTGAAAGGTGGGGCGGTCAGCCCCAGCATTTT.

The chain joins TRBV9 to TRBJ2-2; weak D call: TRBD2 (6 bases). CDR1 SGDLS and CDR2 YYNGEE come from the germline V gene. Trimming cost V 0 bases and J 5 bases, with 11 bases left between them. CDR3 length: 15 residues. This CDR3 is CASSVAGVRTGELFF. The CDR3 DNA reads as TGTGCCAGCAGCGTAGCGGGGGTAAGGACCGGGGAGCTGTTTTTT.

The chain couples TRBV9 to TRBJ2-2; D is uncertain. Germline assignment: CDR1 SGDLS and CDR2 YYNGEE. The CDR3 extends over 14 amino acids. The V gene lost 0 bases and the J gene lost 2 bases, with 5 bases spanning the gap. The CDR3 is CASSVAGNTGELFF. The CDR3 DNA follows: TGTGCCAGCAGCGTAGCTGGCAACACCGGGGAGCTGTTTTTT. The entire variable domain, with the rest obtained from reference TRBV9 and TRBJ2-2, is as follows: DSGVTQTPKHLITATGQRVTLRCSPRSGDLSVYWYQQSLDQGLQFLIQYYNGEERAKGNILERFSAQQFPDLHSELNLSSLELGDSALYFCASSVAGNTGELFFGEGSRLTVL.

This chain links TRBV15 with TRBJ2-5; D is uncertain. From germline, CDR1 is LNHNV and CDR2 YYDKDF (reference sequence). The germline V and J ends were trimmed by 6 bases and 1 base, with 3 bases remaining between them. The CDR3 is 11 residues long. The CDR3: CATRFQETQYF. In DNA form, the CDR3 reads TGTGCCACCAGATTCCAAGAGACCCAGTACTTC.